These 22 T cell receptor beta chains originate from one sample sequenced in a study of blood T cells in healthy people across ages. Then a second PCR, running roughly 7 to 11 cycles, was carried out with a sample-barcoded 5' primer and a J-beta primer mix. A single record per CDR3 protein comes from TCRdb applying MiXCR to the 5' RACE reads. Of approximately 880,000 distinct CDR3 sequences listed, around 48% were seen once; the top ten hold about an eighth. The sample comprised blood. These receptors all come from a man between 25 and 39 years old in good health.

CDR3 sequence (DNA): TGTGCCAGCAGTTTATGGCAGTCCGCGTACAATGAGCAGTTCTTC. It yields the protein CASSLWQSAYNEQFF. The chain employs TRBV28 and TRBJ2-1; no definite D call. V gave up 0 bases and J gave up 4 bases, with 10 bases separating them. This CDR3 is 15 amino acids long. CDR1 and CDR2 from the germline V gene are MDHEN and SYDVKM.

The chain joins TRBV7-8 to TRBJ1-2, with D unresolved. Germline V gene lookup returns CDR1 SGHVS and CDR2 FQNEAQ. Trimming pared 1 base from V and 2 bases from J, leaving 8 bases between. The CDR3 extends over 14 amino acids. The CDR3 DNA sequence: TGTGCCAGCAGCTTAGTCGGAGTGAACTATGGCTACACCTTC. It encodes CASSLVGVNYGYTF.

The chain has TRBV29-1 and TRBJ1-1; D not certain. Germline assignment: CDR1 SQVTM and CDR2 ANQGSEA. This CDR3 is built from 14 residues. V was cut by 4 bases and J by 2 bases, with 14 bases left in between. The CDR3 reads CSVALGAANTEAFF. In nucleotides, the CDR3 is TGCAGCGTTGCCCTCGGCGCAGCCAACACTGAAGCTTTCTTT.

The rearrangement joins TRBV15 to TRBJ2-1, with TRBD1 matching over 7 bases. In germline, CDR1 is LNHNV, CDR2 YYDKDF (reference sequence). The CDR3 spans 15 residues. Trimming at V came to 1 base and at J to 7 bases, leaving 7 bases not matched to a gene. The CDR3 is CATSRVRGSGNEQFF. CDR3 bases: TGTGCCACCAGCAGAGTCAGGGGGAGTGGTAATGAGCAGTTCTTC. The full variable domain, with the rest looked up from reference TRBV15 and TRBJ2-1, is DAMVIQNPRYQVTQFGKPVTLSCSQTLNHNVMYWYQQKSSQAPKLLFHYYDKDFNNEADTPDNFQSRRPNTSFCFLDIRSPGLGDTAMYLCATSRVRGSGNEQFFGPGTRLTVL.

CDR3 loop: CASSAPGGGSYNEQFF. In DNA, the CDR3 is TGTGCCAGCAGTGCCCCGGGTGGGGGGTCCTACAATGAGCAGTTCTTC. The chain links TRBV2 to TRBJ2-1, with TRBD2 as a possible D gene (6 bases). CDR3 size: 16 residues. The V and J ends lost 4 bases and 1 base respectively, with 14 bases between them. Germline values: CDR1 SNHLY, CDR2 FYNNEI.

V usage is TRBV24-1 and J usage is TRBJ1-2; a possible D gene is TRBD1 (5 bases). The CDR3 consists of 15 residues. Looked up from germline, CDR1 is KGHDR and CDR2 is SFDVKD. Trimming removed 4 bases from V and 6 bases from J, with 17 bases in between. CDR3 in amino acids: CATSEEERGNDGYTF. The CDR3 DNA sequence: TGTGCCACCAGTGAAGAGGAAAGGGGTAATGATGGCTACACCTTC.

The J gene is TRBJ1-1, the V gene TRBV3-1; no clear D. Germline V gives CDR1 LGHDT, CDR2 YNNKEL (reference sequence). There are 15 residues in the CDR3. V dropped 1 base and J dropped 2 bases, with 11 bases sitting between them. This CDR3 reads CASSQVTRLNTEAFF. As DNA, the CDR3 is TGTGCCAGCAGCCAAGTGACACGCCTCAACACTGAAGCTTTCTTT.

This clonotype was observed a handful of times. The CDR3 nucleotides are TGTGCCAGCAGGGGATTAGACAGGGTTAGCTCCTACAATGAGCAGTTCTTC. This gives the protein CASRGLDRVSSYNEQFF. The V call is TRBV11-2, the J call TRBJ2-1; TRBD1 matches 7 bases. CDR1 is SGHAT and CDR2 is FQNNGV in the germline V gene. The V and J ends lost 6 bases and 0 bases, in that order; junction bases with no gene match: 11. This CDR3 has 17 amino acids.

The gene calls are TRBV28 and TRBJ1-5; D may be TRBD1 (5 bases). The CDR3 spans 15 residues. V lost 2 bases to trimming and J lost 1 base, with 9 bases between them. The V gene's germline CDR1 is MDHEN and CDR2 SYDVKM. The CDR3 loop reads CASSLLDRSNQPQHF. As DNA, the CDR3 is TGTGCCAGCAGTTTACTCGACAGAAGCAATCAGCCCCAGCATTTT.

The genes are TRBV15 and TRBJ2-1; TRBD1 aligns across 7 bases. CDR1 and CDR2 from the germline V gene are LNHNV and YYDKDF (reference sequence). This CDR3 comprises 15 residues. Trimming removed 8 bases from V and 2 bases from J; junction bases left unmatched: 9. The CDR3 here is CATHAAGTAYNEQFF. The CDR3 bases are TGTGCCACCCATGCGGCCGGGACAGCCTACAATGAGCAGTTCTTC. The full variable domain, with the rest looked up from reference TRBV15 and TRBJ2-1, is DAMVIQNPRYQVTQFGKPVTLSCSQTLNHNVMYWYQQKSSQAPKLLFHYYDKDFNNEADTPDNFQSRRPNTSFCFLDIRSPGLGDTAMYLCATHAAGTAYNEQFFGPGTRLTVL.

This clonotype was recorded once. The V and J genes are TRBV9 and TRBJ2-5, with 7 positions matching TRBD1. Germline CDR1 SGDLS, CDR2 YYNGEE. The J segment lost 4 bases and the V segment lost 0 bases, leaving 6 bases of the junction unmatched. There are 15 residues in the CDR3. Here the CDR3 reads CASSVGSAGGETQYF. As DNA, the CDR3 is TGTGCCAGCAGCGTAGGGTCAGCAGGGGGAGAGACCCAGTACTTC.

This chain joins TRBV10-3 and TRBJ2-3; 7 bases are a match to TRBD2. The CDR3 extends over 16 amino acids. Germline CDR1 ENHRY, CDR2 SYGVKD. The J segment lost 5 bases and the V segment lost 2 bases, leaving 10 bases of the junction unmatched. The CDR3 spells CAISEPEGGVIDTQYF. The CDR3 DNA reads TGTGCCATCAGTGAGCCAGAGGGAGGGGTCATAGATACGCAGTATTTT.

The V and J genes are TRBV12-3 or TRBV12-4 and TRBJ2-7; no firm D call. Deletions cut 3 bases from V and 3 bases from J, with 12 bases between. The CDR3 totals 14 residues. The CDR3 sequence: CASSFLGMGYEQYF. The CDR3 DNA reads TGTGCCAGCAGTTTTTTAGGGATGGGCTACGAGCAGTACTTC.

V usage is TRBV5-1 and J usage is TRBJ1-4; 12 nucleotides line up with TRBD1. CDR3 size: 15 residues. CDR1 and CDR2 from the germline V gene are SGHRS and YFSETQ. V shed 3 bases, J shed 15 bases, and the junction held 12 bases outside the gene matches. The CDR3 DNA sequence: TGCGCCAGCAGCTCCTCCGGGACAGGGGGCCCCCCAGTGTTTTTT. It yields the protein CASSSSGTGGPPVFF.

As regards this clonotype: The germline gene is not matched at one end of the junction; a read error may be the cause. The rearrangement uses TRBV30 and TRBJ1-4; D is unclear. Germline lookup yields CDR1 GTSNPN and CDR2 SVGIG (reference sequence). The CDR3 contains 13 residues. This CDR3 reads CARSVRLNEKLFF. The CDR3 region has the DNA TGTGCCAGGAGTGTAAGGCTTAATGAAAAACTGTTTTTT.

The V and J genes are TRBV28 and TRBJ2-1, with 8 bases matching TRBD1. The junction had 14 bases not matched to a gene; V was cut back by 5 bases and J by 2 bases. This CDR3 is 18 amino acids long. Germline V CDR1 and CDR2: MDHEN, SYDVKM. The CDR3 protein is CASSTRSPGTGTYNEQFF. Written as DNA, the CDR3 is TGTGCCAGCAGTACCCGATCCCCCGGGACAGGAACCTACAATGAGCAGTTCTTC.

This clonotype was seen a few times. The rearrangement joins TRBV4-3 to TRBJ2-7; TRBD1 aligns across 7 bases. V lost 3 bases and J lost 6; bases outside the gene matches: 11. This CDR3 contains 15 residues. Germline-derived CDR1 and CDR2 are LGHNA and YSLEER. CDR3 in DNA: TGCGCCAGCAGCCACGATAGACAGGGATATGTCGAGCAGTACTTC. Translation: CASSHDRQGYVEQYF.

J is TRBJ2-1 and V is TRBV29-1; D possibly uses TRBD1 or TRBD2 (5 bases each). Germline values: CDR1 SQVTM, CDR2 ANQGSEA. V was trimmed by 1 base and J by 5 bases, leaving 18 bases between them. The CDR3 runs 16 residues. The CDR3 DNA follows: TGCAGCGTTGAAGGAGGGCGAGGGGAAAGCCACAATGAGCAGTTCTTC. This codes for CSVEGGRGESHNEQFF.

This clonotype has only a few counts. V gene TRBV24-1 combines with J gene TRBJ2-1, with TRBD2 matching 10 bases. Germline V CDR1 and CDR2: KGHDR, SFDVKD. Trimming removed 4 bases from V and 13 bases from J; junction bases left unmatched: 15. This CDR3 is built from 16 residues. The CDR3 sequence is CATSDPLAGAHHEQFF. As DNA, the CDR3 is TGTGCCACCAGTGACCCCCTAGCGGGGGCCCACCACGAACAGTTCTTC.

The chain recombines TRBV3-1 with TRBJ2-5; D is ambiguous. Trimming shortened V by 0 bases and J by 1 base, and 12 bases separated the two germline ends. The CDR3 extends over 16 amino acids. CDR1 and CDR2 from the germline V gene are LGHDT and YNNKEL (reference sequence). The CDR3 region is CASSQEIVGGQETQYF. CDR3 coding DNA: TGTGCCAGCAGCCAAGAAATCGTTGGTGGCCAAGAGACCCAGTACTTC.

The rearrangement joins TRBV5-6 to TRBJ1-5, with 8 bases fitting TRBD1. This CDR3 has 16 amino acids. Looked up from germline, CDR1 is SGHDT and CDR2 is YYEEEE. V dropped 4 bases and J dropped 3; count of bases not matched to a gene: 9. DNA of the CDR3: TGTGCCAGCAGCCGAACCGGGACAGGAATCAATCAGCCCCAGCATTTT. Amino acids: CASSRTGTGINQPQHF. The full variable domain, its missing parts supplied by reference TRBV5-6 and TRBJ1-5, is DAGVTQSPTHLIKTRGQQVTLRCSPKSGHDTVSWYQQALGQGPQFIFQYYEEEERQRGNFPDRFSGHQFPNYSSELNVNALLLGDSALYLCASSRTGTGINQPQHFGDGTRLSIL.

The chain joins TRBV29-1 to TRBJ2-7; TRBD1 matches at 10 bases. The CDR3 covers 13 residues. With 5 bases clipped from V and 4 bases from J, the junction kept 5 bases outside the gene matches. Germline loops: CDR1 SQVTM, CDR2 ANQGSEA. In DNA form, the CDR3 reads TGCAGCGTTTCCGGGACAGGGGTTTACGAGCAGTACTTC. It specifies CSVSGTGVYEQYF.